These 30 T cell receptor beta chains came from one sample sequenced in a study of OX40 agonist ivuxolimab in advanced cancers. Method: immunoSEQ multiplex PCR; TCRdb's copy keeps in-frame clones and lacks some. The data hold 95,000 to 100,000 clones, with approximately 83% observed a single time. Sequenced here: CD4+ or CD8+ T cells sorted from blood, sampled in a trial of the OX40 agonist ivuxolimab. All receptors come from an adult with an advanced solid tumor such as melanoma, head and neck, liver or kidney cancer.

The CDR3: CASSLGLAGLLTDTQYF. Here the CDR3 DNA reads TGCGCCAGCAGCTTGGGACTAGCGGGGCTGTTGACAGATACGCAGTATTTT. J is TRBJ2-3 and V is TRBV5-1; 11 nucleotides line up with TRBD2. Germline CDR1 SGHRS, CDR2 YFSETQ. This CDR3 has 17 amino acids. V shed 0 bases, J shed 3 bases, and the junction held 6 bases outside the gene matches.

This chain links TRBV28 with TRBJ1-6; D gene uncertain. The CDR3 is 14 residues long. CDR1 MDHEN and CDR2 SYDVKM come from the germline V gene. V shed 1 base and J shed 11 bases, with 12 bases lying between them. CDR3: CASSLLEGTAPLHF. Written as DNA, the CDR3 is TGTGCCAGCAGTTTATTGGAGGGAACCGCACCCCTCCACTTT.

The V and J genes are TRBV9 and TRBJ2-4, with 8 bases identical to TRBD2. Germline V gene data show CDR1 as SGDLS and CDR2 as YYNGEE. The CDR3 loop spans 15 amino acids. Unmatched junction bases numbered 3, after V lost 0 bases and J lost 4 bases. For the CDR3, the DNA is TGTGCCAGCAGCGTAGCCGGGACTAGTAAAAACATTCAGTACTTC. Protein product: CASSVAGTSKNIQYF. Together with reference TRBV9 and TRBJ2-4, the CDR3 gives the full variable domain: DSGVTQTPKHLITATGQRVTLRCSPRSGDLSVYWYQQSLDQGLQFLIQYYNGEERAKGNILERFSAQQFPDLHSELNLSSLELGDSALYFCASSVAGTSKNIQYFGAGTRLSVL.

The chain recombines TRBV28 with TRBJ2-5, with D possibly matching TRBD2 (6 bases). Germline V gives CDR1 MDHEN, CDR2 SYDVKM. Between the trimmed V and J ends, which lost 3 bases and 4 bases, there was a span of 15 bases. The CDR3 has 15 residues. CDR3 residues: CASSLGSGVGETQYF. CDR3 coding DNA: TGTGCCAGCAGTTTGGGTTCGGGAGTCGGAGAGACCCAGTACTTC.

This chain joins TRBV6-1 and TRBJ1-4; D not certain. The CDR3 totals 16 residues. Trimming stripped 2 bases from V and 0 bases from J, with 10 bases between. Germline assignment: CDR1 MNHNS and CDR2 SASEGT. Here the CDR3 reads CASSELESATNEKLFF. CDR3 nucleotides: TGTGCCAGCAGTGAACTCGAGAGTGCAACTAATGAAAAACTGTTTTTT.

The rearrangement uses TRBV10-3 and TRBJ1-3; D is unresolved. The CDR3 spans 15 residues. CDR1 and CDR2 (germline): ENHRY, SYGVKD. V was pared by 2 bases and J by 0 bases, with 8 bases between. For the CDR3, the DNA is TGTGCCATCAGTGAGGGAAGAAGCTCTGGAAACACCATATATTTT. Amino acids: CAISEGRSSGNTIYF.

The table lists this clone with a few counts. The rearrangement links TRBV30 to TRBJ1-1; D possibly corresponds to TRBD1 (5 bases). There are 11 residues in the CDR3. Trimming stripped 5 bases from V and 4 bases from J, with 8 bases between. Germline CDR1 and CDR2: GTSNPN and SVGIG (reference sequence). CDR3 in amino acids: CAWGRGTEAFF. The CDR3 DNA is TGTGCCTGGGGTAGGGGCACTGAAGCTTTCTTT.

This clone came up a few times. The J gene is TRBJ2-1, the V gene TRBV27; D possibly corresponds to TRBD2 (6 bases). The V end was cut by 6 bases, the J end by 0 bases, with 12 bases between. Germline CDR1 is MNHEY and CDR2 is SMNVEV (reference sequence). The CDR3 consists of 15 residues. The CDR3 loop is CASRLAEVSYNEQFF. CDR3 bases: TGTGCCAGCAGATTAGCGGAGGTCTCCTACAATGAGCAGTTCTTC.

This clone was seen a few times. The rearrangement joins TRBV19 to TRBJ2-5, with TRBD2 matching 8 bases. The germline V gene encodes CDR1 LNHDA and CDR2 SQIVND (reference sequence). The V segment lost 6 bases and the J segment 4 bases; nucleotides outside the gene matches: 10. The length of the CDR3 is 15 residues. CDR3 DNA sequence: TGTGCCAGTAGGCCTAAACCGGGAGGGGGAGAGACCCAGTACTTC. Translated: CASRPKPGGGETQYF.

The rearrangement joins TRBV18 to TRBJ1-1; 7 bases are shared with TRBD1. V was clipped by 4 bases and J by 1 base; unmatched bases: 6. This CDR3 is 15 amino acids long. CDR1 is KGHSH and CDR2 is LQKENI in the germline V gene. The CDR3 DNA sequence: TGTGCCAGCTCACTAAGGAACAGGGGGAACACTGAAGCTTTCTTT. It codes for CASSLRNRGNTEAFF.

CDR3 sequence: CASSAGTARVGANVLTF. DNA of the CDR3: TGTGCCAGCAGCGCCGGGACAGCCCGGGTAGGGGCCAACGTCCTGACTTTC. The chain recombines TRBV5-4 with TRBJ2-6; TRBD1 aligns across 7 bases. V shed 4 bases, J shed 4 bases, and the junction held 11 bases outside the gene matches. Germline V gene sequence: CDR1 SGHNT, CDR2 YYREEE (reference sequence). The CDR3 spans 17 residues. The full variable domain, in which reference TRBV5-4 and TRBJ2-6 provide the parts outside the CDR3, is ETGVTQSPTHLIKTRGQQVTLRCSSQSGHNTVSWYQQALGQGPQFIFQYYREEENGRGNFPPRFSGLQFPNYSSELNVNALELDDSALYLCASSAGTARVGANVLTFGAGSRLTVL.

The chain is built from TRBV5-1 and TRBJ2-7; tentatively, D is TRBD1 (6 bases). Between the trimmed V and J ends, which lost 2 bases and 7 bases, there was a span of 22 bases. The germline gives CDR1 SGHRS, CDR2 YFSETQ. The CDR3 runs 16 residues. CDR3 bases: TGCGCCAGCAGCTTCGGACCCGGGACACCCCCCCTTGAGCAGTACTTC. The encoded protein is CASSFGPGTPPLEQYF.

The chain couples TRBV4-3 to TRBJ2-5, with D uncertain. Deletions cut 1 base from V and 0 bases from J, with 12 bases between. The CDR3 has 16 amino acids. Germline V lookup: CDR1 LGHNA, CDR2 YSLEER. CDR3: CASSQVPGRNQETQYF. Written as DNA, the CDR3 is TGCGCCAGCAGCCAAGTTCCGGGCCGGAACCAAGAGACCCAGTACTTC.

V is TRBV28 and J is TRBJ1-1; D unresolved. Germline lookup yields CDR1 MDHEN and CDR2 SYDVKM. V was trimmed by 9 bases and J by 0 bases, leaving 11 bases between them. The CDR3 covers 13 residues. DNA for the CDR3: TGTGCCAGTCTCGATTGGCTGAACACTGAAGCTTTCTTT. This gives the protein CASLDWLNTEAFF.

V usage is TRBV9 and J usage is TRBJ2-3, with D uncertain. Germline assignment: CDR1 SGDLS and CDR2 YYNGEE. This CDR3 comprises 14 residues. The V gene lost 0 bases and the J gene lost 4 bases, with 9 bases spanning the gap. CDR3 nucleotide sequence: TGTGCCAGCAGCGTAGGGACCCTTGCAGATACGCAGTATTTT. This translates into CASSVGTLADTQYF. Together with reference TRBV9 and TRBJ2-3, the CDR3 gives the full variable domain: DSGVTQTPKHLITATGQRVTLRCSPRSGDLSVYWYQQSLDQGLQFLIQYYNGEERAKGNILERFSAQQFPDLHSELNLSSLELGDSALYFCASSVGTLADTQYFGPGTRLTVL.

The count of this clone is one. The gene calls are TRBV7-2 and TRBJ2-2, with D unresolved. The V and J ends lost 3 bases and 2 bases respectively, with 10 bases between them. The CDR3 contains 15 residues. Germline loops: CDR1 SGHTA, CDR2 FQGNSA. CDR3 sequence: CASSFTQLNTGELFF. In nucleotides, the CDR3 is TGTGCCAGCAGCTTTACCCAGCTAAACACCGGGGAGCTGTTTTTT.

The V gene is TRBV13, the J gene TRBJ2-7; 10 positions match TRBD1. V lost 5 bases, J lost 4 bases, and 5 bases stayed unmatched. From germline, CDR1 is PRHDT and CDR2 FYEKMQ (reference sequence). This CDR3 has 14 residues. The CDR3 bases are TGTGCCAGCAGCGCGACAGGGGGCGCTTACGAGCAGTACTTC. Protein product: CASSATGGAYEQYF.

DNA for the CDR3: TGTGCCAGCTACTCGCGACGGAACTATGGCTACACCTTC. It codes for CASYSRRNYGYTF. This chain connects TRBV6-5 to TRBJ1-2; D gene ambiguous. V lost 8 bases to trimming and J lost 2 bases, with 12 bases between them. The CDR3 is made up of 13 amino acids. CDR1 and CDR2 (germline): MNHEY, SVGAGI.

This clone was found once. The chain joins TRBV7-3 to TRBJ2-3; possibly TRBD2 for D (6 bases). CDR3 length: 15 amino acids. Germline V gene sequence: CDR1 SGHTA, CDR2 FQGTGA. Trimming shortened V by 1 base and J by 3 bases, and 11 bases separated the two germline ends. CDR3 protein: CASSLNSGRTDTQYF. In nucleotides, the CDR3 is TGTGCCAGCAGCTTAAATTCAGGGAGGACAGATACGCAGTATTTT. Drawing the rest from reference TRBV7-3 and TRBJ2-3, the complete variable domain is GAGVSQTPSNKVTEKGKYVELRCDPISGHTALYWYRQSLGQGPEFLIYFQGTGAADDSGLPNDRFFAVRPEGSVSTLKIQRTERGDSAVYLCASSLNSGRTDTQYFGPGTRLTVL.

V and J are TRBV7-7 and TRBJ1-4; 7 bases are shared with TRBD1. The CDR3 has 13 residues. V lost 1 base to trimming and J lost 8 bases; unmatched junction nucleotides: 1. Germline-derived CDR1 and CDR2 are SSHAT and FNYEAQ (reference sequence). This chain's CDR3 is CASSLDRGEKLFF. CDR3 nucleotide sequence: TGTGCCAGCAGCTTAGACAGGGGAGAAAAACTGTTTTTT.

V gene TRBV5-1 combines with J gene TRBJ1-1; maybe TRBD1 (6 bases). The CDR3 is 16 amino acids. Trimming shortened V by 2 bases and J by 1 base, and 15 bases separated the two germline ends. The germline CDR1 and CDR2 sequences are SGHRS and YFSETQ. Here the CDR3 DNA reads TGCGCCAGCAGCTTAAACTCTAACAGGGCGAACACTGAAGCTTTCTTT. It codes for CASSLNSNRANTEAFF.

This chain uses TRBV30 with TRBJ1-4, with TRBD1 identical over 8 bases. Losses at the gene ends were 0 bases for V and 8 bases for J; bases not matched to a gene: 5. CDR1 GTSNPN and CDR2 SVGIG come from the germline V gene (reference sequence). This CDR3 region has 14 residues. CDR3 sequence: CAWSVRQGREKLFF. The DNA of the CDR3 is TGTGCCTGGAGTGTACGACAGGGGCGGGAAAAACTGTTTTTT.

The J gene is TRBJ2-1, the V gene TRBV11-1, with D perhaps TRBD1 or TRBD2 (6 bases each). The CDR3 is 15 amino acids. V lost 5 bases and J 6 bases, leaving 17 bases between the germline ends. Germline CDR1 SGHAT, CDR2 FQDESV (reference sequence). The CDR3, as DNA: TGTGCCAGCAGCCCGAGGAGGAGGGGGGCCAATGAGCAGTTCTTC. Protein sequence: CASSPRRRGANEQFF.

The V and J genes are TRBV5-1 and TRBJ1-1; 8 bases line up with TRBD1. V was clipped by 6 bases and J by 4 bases; unmatched bases: 8. Germline V gives CDR1 SGHRS, CDR2 YFSETQ. The CDR3 runs to 14 residues. In DNA, the CDR3 is TGCGCCAGCACGTCGACAGGGGAGATCACTGAAGCTTTCTTT. Its translation is CASTSTGEITEAFF.

The chain employs TRBV2 and TRBJ2-3; D uncertain. This CDR3 has 13 amino acids. Germline lookup yields CDR1 SNHLY and CDR2 FYNNEI. V lost 4 bases and J lost 2, with 7 bases in between. Here the CDR3 DNA reads TGTGCCAGCAGTGTGGTACACACAGATACGCAGTATTTT. It is translated as CASSVVHTDTQYF.

The chain combines TRBV19 with TRBJ2-1; 8 bases fit TRBD2. Germline CDR1 reads LNHDA; CDR2 reads SQIVND (reference sequence). The J segment lost 4 bases and the V segment lost 7 bases, leaving 9 bases of the junction unmatched. The CDR3 totals 15 residues. The CDR3 reads CASTIGGRQYNEQFF. The DNA for the CDR3 is TGTGCCAGTACTATTGGCGGGAGGCAATACAATGAGCAGTTCTTC.

The table lists this clone with a count of one. This chain links TRBV30 with TRBJ2-2; D is possibly TRBD1 (6 bases). Trimming left V 4 bases short and J 6 bases short, with 6 bases between. CDR1 is GTSNPN and CDR2 is SVGIG in the germline V gene (reference sequence). The CDR3 consists of 11 residues. The DNA for the CDR3 is TGTGCCTGGAAGGGGGCCGGGGAGCTGTTTTTT. Translation: CAWKGAGELFF. Full variable domain (outside the CDR3, taken from reference TRBV30 and TRBJ2-2): SQTIHQWPATLVQPVGSPLSLECTVEGTSNPNLYWYRQAAGRGLQLLFYSVGIGQISSEVPQNLSASRPQDRQFILSSKKLLLSDSGFYLCAWKGAGELFFGEGSRLTVL.

The rearrangement uses TRBV5-4 and TRBJ2-2; 8 positions agree with TRBD2. Looked up from germline, CDR1 is SGHNT and CDR2 is YYREEE (reference sequence). J gave up 0 bases and V 4 bases, and 5 bases lay outside the gene matches. This CDR3 contains 16 residues. The CDR3 region is CASSGAGGSNTGELFF. The CDR3 DNA follows: TGTGCCAGCAGCGGGGCGGGGGGCTCGAACACCGGGGAGCTGTTTTTT. Full variable domain (outside the CDR3, taken from reference TRBV5-4 and TRBJ2-2): ETGVTQSPTHLIKTRGQQVTLRCSSQSGHNTVSWYQQALGQGPQFIFQYYREEENGRGNFPPRFSGLQFPNYSSELNVNALELDDSALYLCASSGAGGSNTGELFFGEGSRLTVL.

The chain joins TRBV16 to TRBJ1-6; possible D gene TRBD1, 6 bases. V lost 4 bases and J lost 10, with 20 bases in between. This CDR3 comprises 16 residues. Germline V gives CDR1 KGHSY, CDR2 FQNENV. The CDR3 DNA reads as TGTGCCAGCAGCCGGGGGCAGGGTGGCCCGGGGTCACCCCTCCACTTT. It translates to CASSRGQGGPGSPLHF.

This chain links TRBV7-9 with TRBJ2-1, with no clear D. The germline gives CDR1 SEHNR, CDR2 FQNEAQ (reference sequence). Deletions cut 1 base from V and 2 bases from J, with 6 bases between. CDR3 length: 14 residues. CDR3: CASSLEQPYNEQFF. CDR3 DNA: TGTGCCAGCAGCTTAGAACAGCCCTACAATGAGCAGTTCTTC.